This TCR beta chain was sequenced in a study of CD8 T cells in Susac syndrome. Random hexamers primed reverse transcription of about 0.5 to 1 ug RNA. TCRdb re-analysed the immunoSEQ multiplex PCR reads in MiXCR, keeping a single row per CDR3 protein. The sample yields about 110,000 distinct CDR3 sequences, 96% seen once. Trimming removed 7 bases from V and 1 base from J, with 14 bases in between. This CDR3 is built from 15 residues. This clonotype was obtained from a human donor in good health. The specimen sequenced was CD4+ T cells from PBMCs. The V call is TRBV12-3 or TRBV12-4, the J call TRBJ1-3; D is perhaps TRBD1 (5 bases). CDR3 coding DNA: TGTGCCAGCACCTGGGAGGGGCGGTCTGGAAACACCATATATTTT. It codes for CASTWEGRSGNTIYF.